One and the same sample provided the 9 T cell receptor beta chains below, sequenced in a study of regulatory T cells in long-lasting Graves disease. Sample time point: persistent/refractory GD, antithyroid drugs over 5 years with positive TRAb. RNA from PBMCs was the source of the TCR library. The authors built TCR beta libraries using iRepertoire HTBI primers and Arm-PCR of CDR3 regions. TCRdb reprocessed the multiplex PCR reads via MiXCR and lists one record per CDR3 protein. This table holds roughly 500,000 distinct CDR3 sequences, less than 25% found once. The material sequenced was peripheral blood mononuclear cells (PBMCs), taken when the disease was refractory, from a patient treated with antithyroid drugs. Receptor source: a female donor with Graves disease.

The chain is built from TRBV5-1 and TRBJ1-5; D gene unclear. Germline V gene lookup returns CDR1 SGHRS and CDR2 YFSETQ. The length of the CDR3 is 15 residues. Trimming removed 1 base at V and 0 bases at J, with 8 bases between. In DNA form, the CDR3 reads TGCGCCAGCAGCTTGTTAGGGAATAGCAATCAGCCCCAGCATTTT. This encodes CASSLLGNSNQPQHF.

The chain couples TRBV30 to TRBJ2-6; D might be TRBD1 or TRBD2, each matching 5 bases. V was pared by 5 bases and J by 12 bases, with 11 bases between. Germline CDR1 GTSNPN, CDR2 SVGIG (reference sequence). The CDR3 is 11 residues long. The chain's CDR3 is CAWGKGSVLTF. The DNA for the CDR3 is TGTGCCTGGGGTAAGGGGAGCGTCCTGACTTTC.

This clonotype appeared many times. V is TRBV12-3 or TRBV12-4 and J is TRBJ1-5; a possible D gene is TRBD1 (5 bases). This CDR3 comprises 14 residues. Trimming shortened V by 5 bases and J by 13 bases, and 21 bases separated the two germline ends. CDR3 sequence reads: CASSPSAGRVKQHF. CDR3 in DNA: TGTGCCAGCAGTCCCTCGGCAGGGCGGGTGAAGCAGCATTTT.

This clonotype was detected ten times or more. The J gene is TRBJ1-2, the V gene TRBV6-5; D remains ambiguous. Germline V gene sequence: CDR1 MNHEY, CDR2 SVGAGI. V shed 4 bases and J shed 3 bases, with 18 bases lying between them. The CDR3 length is 16 residues. Here the CDR3 DNA reads TGTGCCAGCAGTTGGCCCGCCAGCCTCGGGGACTATGGCTACACCTTC. It encodes CASSWPASLGDYGYTF.

The table lists this clonotype with many counts. The J gene is TRBJ2-7, the V gene TRBV11-2; 9 positions agree with TRBD2. CDR1 and CDR2 from the germline V gene are SGHAT and FQNNGV. CDR3 length: 16 amino acids. V lost 5 bases and J lost 3; bases outside the gene matches: 11. The CDR3 DNA is TGTGCCAGCAGCACCTTCCTGGAAGCGGGAGGCTACGAGCAGTACTTC. Protein product: CASSTFLEAGGYEQYF.

Only a few counts were recorded for this clonotype. V and J are TRBV20-1 and TRBJ2-2, with D perhaps matching TRBD1 (6 bases). The ends were cut back, 5 bases at V and 3 bases at J, with 13 bases in the middle. CDR3 length: 14 amino acids. Germline lookup yields CDR1 DFQATT and CDR2 SNEGSKA (reference sequence). The chain's CDR3 is CSAPTGDHTGELFF. CDR3 DNA: TGCAGTGCTCCGACAGGAGATCACACCGGGGAGCTGTTTTTT.

There are many counts of this clonotype. The J gene is TRBJ1-6, the V gene TRBV12-3 or TRBV12-4, with D possibly TRBD1 on 5 matching bases. The germline V and J ends were trimmed by 7 bases and 7 bases, with 11 bases remaining between them. The CDR3 length is 13 residues. DNA for the CDR3: TGTGCCAGCACCCTATCAGGGAATTCACCCCTCCACTTT. It specifies CASTLSGNSPLHF.

This clonotype appeared many times. The J gene is TRBJ1-4, the V gene TRBV6-5; D is ambiguous. Trimming removed 0 bases at V and 8 bases at J, with 16 bases between. Germline assignment: CDR1 MNHEY and CDR2 SVGAGI. This CDR3 has 16 residues. CDR3 in amino acids: CASSYSGPSRVEKLFF. The CDR3 DNA sequence: TGTGCCAGCAGTTACTCAGGGCCATCAAGGGTGGAAAAACTGTTTTTT.

The V and J genes are TRBV29-1 and TRBJ2-7; D unresolved. Germline V lookup: CDR1 SQVTM, CDR2 ANQGSEA. Trimming took off 4 bases at V and 5 bases at J, with 15 bases between the two ends. This CDR3 region has 13 residues. DNA of the CDR3: TGCAGCGTTGCCCCGGGTCAGCCTAACGAGCAGTACTTC. This codes for CSVAPGQPNEQYF.